This TCR beta chain stems from a study of spatial heterogeneity in lung cancer. Study in general: Raw-read counts averaged over ten per unique TCR and UMI combination.

Every TCR cDNA molecule bore a unique molecular identifier. TCRdb fed the 5' RACE reads into MiXCR, producing one record per CDR3 protein. Counted here are approximately 9,500 distinct CDR3 sequences, 7% to 9% occurring once; the ten biggest clones make up about 18%. The J segment lost 0 bases and the V segment lost 11 bases, leaving 12 bases of the junction unmatched. From germline, CDR1 is MNHEY and CDR2 SVGEGT. The CDR3 loop spans 17 amino acids. The time point was: sample taken at primary tumor resection. The sequenced material consisted of unsorted whole RNA from tumor, nontumor lung or frozen PBMC. Points from the study as a whole: Ubiquitous expanded TCR counts tracked ubiquitous nonsynonymous mutations, and regional counts tracked regional ones. Expanded alpha and beta TCR counts within tumors tracked tumor mutation counts.

This clonotype appeared many times. Its specificity is unknown. This receptor was obtained from a male donor with early-stage non-small cell lung cancer. The specimen was lung tumor tissue, collected at surgery. The chain combines TRBV6-2 or TRBV6-3 with TRBJ2-6; 8 bases align to TRBD1. CDR3 DNA sequence: TGTGCCGGGAAAAGAGCAGGGGGCTCCTCTGGGGCCAACGTCCTGACTTTC. This sequence encodes CAGKRAGGSSGANVLTF.